This TCR beta chain was observed in a study of cytomegalovirus exposure and HLA in healthy donors. Regarding the study as a whole: HLA allele associations emerged for around 15,000 TCR beta sequences in a later analysis, at 0.05 false discovery rate. Clonal expansion, a later analysis showed, was greater in HLA-associated TCR beta chains than in equally common others. Cytomegalovirus status was reportedly diagnosed by the classifier with high specificity and sensitivity.

The CDR3 covers 13 residues. Per germline, CDR1 SEHNR and CDR2 FQNEAQ (reference sequence). Both 60 Vbeta primers and 13 Jbeta primers went into the PCR. The table came from immunoSEQ multiplex PCR; TCRdb's copy has only in-frame clones and leaves some out. The sample has around 130,000 clones; more than 60% are singletons. Notes on this clone: Its antigen remains unknown.

Sequenced: PBMCs. The chain has TRBV7-9 and TRBJ2-5, with a tentative D call TRBD2 (5 bases). The J call may be mistaken, given a closer DNA end match to TRBJ2-7. The sequence was obtained from a woman in her 40s in good health and CMV-seronegative. CDR3 region: CASSLGGYDEQYF. The CDR3 coding sequence is TGTGCCAGCAGCTTAGGAGGGTACGACGAGCAGTACTTC.